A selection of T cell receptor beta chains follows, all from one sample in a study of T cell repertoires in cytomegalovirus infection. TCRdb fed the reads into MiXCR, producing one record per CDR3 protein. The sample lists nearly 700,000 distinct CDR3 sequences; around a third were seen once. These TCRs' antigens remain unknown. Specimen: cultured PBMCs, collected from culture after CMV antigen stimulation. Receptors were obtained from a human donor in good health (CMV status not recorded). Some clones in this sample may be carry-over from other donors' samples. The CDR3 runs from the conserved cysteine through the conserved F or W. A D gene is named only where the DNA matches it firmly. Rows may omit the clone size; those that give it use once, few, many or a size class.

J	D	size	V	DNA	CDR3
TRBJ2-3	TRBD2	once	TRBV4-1	TGCGCCAGCAGCCAAGGGCCTAGCGGACTCACAGATACGCAGTATTTT	CASSQGPSGLTDTQYF
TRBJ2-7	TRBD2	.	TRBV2	TGTGCCAGCAGTGGGTATGTTCGCGGGACTACCTACGAGCAGTACTTC	CASSGYVRGTTYEQYF
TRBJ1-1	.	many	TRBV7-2	TGTGCCAGCAGCTTCAGGCCCCAGGGAGAAGCTTTCTTT	CASSFRPQGEAFF
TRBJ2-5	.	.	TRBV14	TGTGCCAGCAGCCAGTGGCGGGTGGCAGAGACCCAGTACTTC	CASSQWRVAETQYF
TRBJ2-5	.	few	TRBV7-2	TGTGCCAGCAGCCAGGGGCAAGGGGTCCAAGAGACCCAGTACTTC	CASSQGQGVQETQYF
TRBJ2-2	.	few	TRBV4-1	TGCGCCAGCAGCCAAGACCATTCAGAGTCGCCAACCCTCGCGAACACCGGGGAGCTGTTTTTT	CASSQDHSESPTLANTGELFF
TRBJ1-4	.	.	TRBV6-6	TGTGCCAGCAGTTACTCCGGACTGTTCAATGACAAACTGTTTTTT	CASSYSGLFNDKLFF
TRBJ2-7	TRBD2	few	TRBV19	TGTGCCAGTAGCTTTGGGGGGACTAGTGCGCAGTACTTC	CASSFGGTSAQYF
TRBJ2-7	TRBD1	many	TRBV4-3	TGCGCCAGCAGCCAGGACGGCGGGTGGGACAGTTTATACGAGCAGTACTTC	CASSQDGGWDSLYEQYF
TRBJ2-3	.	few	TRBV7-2	TGTGCCAGCAGCACCCGGGTTGGGGGGCGGACAGATACGCAGTATTTT	CASSTRVGGRTDTQYF